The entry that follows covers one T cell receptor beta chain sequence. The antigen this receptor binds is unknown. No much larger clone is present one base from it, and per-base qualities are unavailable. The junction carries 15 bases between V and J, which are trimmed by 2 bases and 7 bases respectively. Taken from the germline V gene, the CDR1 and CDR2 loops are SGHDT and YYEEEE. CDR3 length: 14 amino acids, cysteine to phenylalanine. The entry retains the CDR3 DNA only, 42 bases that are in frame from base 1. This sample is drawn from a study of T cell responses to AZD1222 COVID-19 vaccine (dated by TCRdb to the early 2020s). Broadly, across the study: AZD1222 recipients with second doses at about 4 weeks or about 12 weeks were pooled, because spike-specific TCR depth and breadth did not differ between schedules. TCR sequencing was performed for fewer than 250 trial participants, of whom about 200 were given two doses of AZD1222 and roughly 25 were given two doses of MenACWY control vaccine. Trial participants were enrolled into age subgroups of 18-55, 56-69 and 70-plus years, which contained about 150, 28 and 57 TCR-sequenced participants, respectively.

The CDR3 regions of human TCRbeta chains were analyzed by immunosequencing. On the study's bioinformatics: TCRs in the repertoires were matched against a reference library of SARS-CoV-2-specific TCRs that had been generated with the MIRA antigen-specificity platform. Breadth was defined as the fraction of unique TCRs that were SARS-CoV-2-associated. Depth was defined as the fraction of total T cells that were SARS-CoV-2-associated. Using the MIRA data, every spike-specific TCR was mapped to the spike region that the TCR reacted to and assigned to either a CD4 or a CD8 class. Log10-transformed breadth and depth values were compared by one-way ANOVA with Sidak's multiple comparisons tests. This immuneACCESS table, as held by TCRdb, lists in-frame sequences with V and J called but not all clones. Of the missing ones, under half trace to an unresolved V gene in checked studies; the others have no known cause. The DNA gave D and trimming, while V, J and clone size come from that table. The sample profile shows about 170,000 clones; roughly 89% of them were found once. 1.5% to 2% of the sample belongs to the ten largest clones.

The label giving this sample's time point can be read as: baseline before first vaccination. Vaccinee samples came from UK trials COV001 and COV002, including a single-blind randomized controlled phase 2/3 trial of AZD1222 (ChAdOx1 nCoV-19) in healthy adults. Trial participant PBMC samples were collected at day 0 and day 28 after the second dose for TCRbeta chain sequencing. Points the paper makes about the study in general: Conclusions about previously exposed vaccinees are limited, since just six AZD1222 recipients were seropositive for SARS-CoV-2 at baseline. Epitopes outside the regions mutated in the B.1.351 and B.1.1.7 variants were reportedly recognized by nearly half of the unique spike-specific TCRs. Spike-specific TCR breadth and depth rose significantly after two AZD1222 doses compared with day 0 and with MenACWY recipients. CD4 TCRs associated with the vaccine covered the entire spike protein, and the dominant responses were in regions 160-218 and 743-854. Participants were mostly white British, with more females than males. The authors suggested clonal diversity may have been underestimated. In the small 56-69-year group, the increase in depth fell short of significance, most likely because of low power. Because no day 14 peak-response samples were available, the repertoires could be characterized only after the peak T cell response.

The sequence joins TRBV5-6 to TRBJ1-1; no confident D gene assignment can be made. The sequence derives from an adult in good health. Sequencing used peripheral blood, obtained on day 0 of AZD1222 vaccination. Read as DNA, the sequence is TGTGCCAGCAGCTTCCCACAGCTGGAGTTTGAAGCTTTCTTT. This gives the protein CASSFPQLEFEAFF.